This T cell receptor beta chain was found in a study of STAT5B mutations in CD4+ large granular lymphocyte leukemia. Study-wide results and caveats: Without putative leukemic clones, patient CD4-sorted repertoires remained more clonal than healthy CD4+ repertoires.

Buffy coats from healthy blood donors served as controls. With regard to this clone: Antigen unknown.

Assay: immunoSEQ multiplex PCR; the TCRdb copy retains only in-frame clones and omits some. Here the sample spans about 30,000 clones, more than 75% being singletons. The specimen was CD4+ T cells from blood buffy coats. The sequence derives from a human donor in good health.

The CDR3, as DNA: TGTGCCAGCAGCCCAACTCCAGGGGAGGCTGGCTACACCTTC. Translating it yields CASSPTPGEAGYTF. The J gene is TRBJ1-2, the V gene TRBV9; D may be TRBD1 (6 bases). Trimming removed 4 bases from V and 7 bases from J, with 17 bases in between. Germline-derived CDR1 and CDR2 are SGDLS and YYNGEE. The CDR3 sequence is 14 residues long.